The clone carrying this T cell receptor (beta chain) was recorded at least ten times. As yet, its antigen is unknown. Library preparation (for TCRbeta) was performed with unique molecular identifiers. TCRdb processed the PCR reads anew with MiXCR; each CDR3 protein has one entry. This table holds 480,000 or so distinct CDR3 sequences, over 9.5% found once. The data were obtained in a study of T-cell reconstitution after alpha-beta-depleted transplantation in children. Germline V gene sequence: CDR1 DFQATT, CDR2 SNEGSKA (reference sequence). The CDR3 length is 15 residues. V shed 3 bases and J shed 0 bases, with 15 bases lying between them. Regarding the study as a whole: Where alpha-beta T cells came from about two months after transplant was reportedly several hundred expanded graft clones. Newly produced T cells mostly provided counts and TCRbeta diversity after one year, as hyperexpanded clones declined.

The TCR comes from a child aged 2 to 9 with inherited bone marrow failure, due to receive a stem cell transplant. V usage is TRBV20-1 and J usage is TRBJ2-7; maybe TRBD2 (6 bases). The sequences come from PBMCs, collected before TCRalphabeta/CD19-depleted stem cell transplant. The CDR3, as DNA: TGCAGTGCTAGTTCCTTTAGCGGAGGCTCCTACGAGCAGTACTTC. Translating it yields CSASSFSGGSYEQYF.